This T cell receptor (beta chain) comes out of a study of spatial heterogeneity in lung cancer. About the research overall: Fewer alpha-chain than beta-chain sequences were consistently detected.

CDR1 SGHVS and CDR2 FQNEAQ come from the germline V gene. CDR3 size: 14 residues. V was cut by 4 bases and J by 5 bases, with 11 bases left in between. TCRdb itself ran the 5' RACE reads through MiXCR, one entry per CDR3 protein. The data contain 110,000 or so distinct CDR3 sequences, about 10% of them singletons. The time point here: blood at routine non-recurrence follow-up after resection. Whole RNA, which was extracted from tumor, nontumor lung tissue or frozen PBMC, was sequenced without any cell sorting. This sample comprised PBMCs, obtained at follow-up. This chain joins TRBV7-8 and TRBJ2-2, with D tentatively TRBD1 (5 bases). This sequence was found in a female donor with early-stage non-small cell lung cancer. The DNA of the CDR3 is TGTGCCAGCAGCTCATCAGGGATGACCGGGGAGCTGTTTTTT. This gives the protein CASSSSGMTGELFF.